Below are 10 T cell receptor beta chains sequenced from a single sample in a study of Ad26.COV2.S vaccination and SARS-CoV-2 variants. Stated treatment: about 20 received Ad26.COV2.S at low or high dose, single or two shots; about 5 received placebo; per-sample allocation not given. All samples were drawn on day 63, counting from the first vaccine or placebo injection. Clones were read by immunoSEQ multiplex PCR, and TCRdb kept only the in-frame ones, dropping some. The sample has some 290,000 clones, around four fifths seen once. The sample here was peripheral blood, taken in a trial of Ad26.COV2.S vaccine versus placebo. Every receptor here comes from a person aged 18-60 years who received the Ad26.COV2.S COVID-19 vaccine or a placebo.

The chain couples TRBV4-2 to TRBJ1-2; the D is unclear. CDR1 and CDR2 from the germline V gene are LGHNA and YNFKEQ. The V end lost 0 bases, the J end lost 8 bases, and 10 bases lay between the germline ends. CDR3 length: 13 residues. Written as DNA, the CDR3 is TGTGCCAGCAGCCAAGAGGAGGGTAGCGGCTACACCTTC. Translation: CASSQEEGSGYTF.

V usage is TRBV2 and J usage is TRBJ2-6; D is unresolved. Germline V gives CDR1 SNHLY, CDR2 FYNNEI. CDR3 size: 16 residues. With 3 bases removed from V and 0 bases from J, the gap between germline ends came to 9 bases. The CDR3 coding sequence is TGTGCCAGCAGTGATAACAGACTCTCTGGGGCCAACGTCCTGACTTTC. This encodes CASSDNRLSGANVLTF.

The gene calls are TRBV5-6 and TRBJ2-7, with 9 bases lining up with TRBD1. This CDR3 spans 14 amino acids. With 4 bases clipped from V and 1 base from J, the junction kept 3 bases outside the gene matches. Germline V gene sequence: CDR1 SGHDT, CDR2 YYEEEE. The CDR3 coding sequence is TGTGCCAGCAGCGCCGGGACAGGGTCCTACGAGCAGTACTTC. Translated, it gives CASSAGTGSYEQYF.

V is TRBV11-3 and J is TRBJ2-7; D ambiguous. From germline, CDR1 is SGHNT and CDR2 YENEEA. CDR3 length equals 12 residues. Trimming removed 1 base at V and 3 bases at J, with 4 bases between. CDR3 sequence (DNA): TGTGCCAGCAGCTTAGGGAGCTACGAGCAGTACTTC. It codes for CASSLGSYEQYF.

The rearrangement links TRBV21-1 to TRBJ2-7. TRBV21-1 is labeled a pseudogene. This CDR3 contains 16 residues. CDR3 in amino acids: CASSKEGGECTYEQYF. CDR3 sequence (DNA): TGTGCCAGCAGCAAAGAGGGGGGAGAGTGTACCTACGAGCAGTACTTC.

The V and J genes are TRBV3-1 (or the pseudogene TRBV3-2) and TRBJ2-5; 11 nucleotides agree with TRBD2. The junction had 8 bases not matched to a gene; V was cut back by 3 bases and J by 5 bases. CDR3 length: 16 amino acids. Germline V gene sequence: CDR1 LGHDT, CDR2 YNNKEL (reference sequence). In nucleotides, the CDR3 is TGTGCCAGCAGCCAGGAGTTAGCGGGGGGGTACGAGACCCAGTACTTC. Translated, it gives CASSQELAGGYETQYF.

The chain carries TRBV5-1 and TRBJ1-2, with D perhaps TRBD1 (5 bases). Germline CDR1 and CDR2: SGHRS and YFSETQ. This CDR3 comprises 13 residues. Deletions cut 4 bases from V and 9 bases from J, with 16 bases between. CDR3: CASSPGPIYSYTF. CDR3 DNA: TGCGCCAGCAGCCCGGGACCGATATACAGCTACACCTTC.

The rearrangement links TRBV10-3 to TRBJ1-4; D is ambiguous. Germline CDR1 reads ENHRY; CDR2 reads SYGVKD. Trimming cost V 2 bases and J 8 bases, with 12 bases left between them. The CDR3 covers 14 residues. Here the CDR3 reads CAISEPGRVEKLFF. The CDR3 nucleotides read TGTGCCATCAGTGAGCCTGGACGGGTCGAAAAACTGTTTTTT.

This chain links TRBV10-1 with TRBJ1-4; TRBD1 aligns across 8 bases. This CDR3 contains 17 residues. The germline gives CDR1 WNHNN, CDR2 SYGVQD (reference sequence). V gave up 6 bases and J gave up 3 bases; unmatched junction bases: 12. DNA for the CDR3: TGCGCCAGCAGCCGTGACAGGGGAGGTGCAGCTAATGAAAAACTGTTTTTT. This codes for CASSRDRGGAANEKLFF.

V usage is TRBV7-9 and J usage is TRBJ2-5, with 10 bases fitting TRBD2. CDR1 is SEHNR and CDR2 is FQNEAQ in the germline V gene (reference sequence). With 3 bases clipped from V and 4 bases from J, the junction kept 11 bases outside the gene matches. The CDR3 is made up of 17 amino acids. This CDR3 reads CASSFPSGGAGLETQYF. The CDR3 DNA reads TGTGCCAGCAGCTTTCCCAGCGGGGGGGCCGGGTTAGAGACCCAGTACTTC. The entire variable domain, with the rest obtained from reference TRBV7-9 and TRBJ2-5, is as follows: DTGVSQNPRHKITKRGQNVTFRCDPISEHNRLYWYRQTLGQGPEFLTYFQNEAQLEKSRLLSDRFSAERPKGSFSTLEIQRTEQGDSAMYLCASSFPSGGAGLETQYFGPGTRLLVL.